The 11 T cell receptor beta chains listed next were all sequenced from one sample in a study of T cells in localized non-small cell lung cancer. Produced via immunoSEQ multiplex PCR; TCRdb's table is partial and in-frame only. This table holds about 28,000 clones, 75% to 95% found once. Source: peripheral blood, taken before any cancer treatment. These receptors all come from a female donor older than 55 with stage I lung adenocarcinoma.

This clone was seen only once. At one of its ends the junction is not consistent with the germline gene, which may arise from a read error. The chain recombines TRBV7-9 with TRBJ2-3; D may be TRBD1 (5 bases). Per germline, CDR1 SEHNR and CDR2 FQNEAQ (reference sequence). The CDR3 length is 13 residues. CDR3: CASSLGATDTQYF. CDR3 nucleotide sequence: TGTGCCAGCAGTTTAGGGGCAACAGATACGCAGTATTTT.

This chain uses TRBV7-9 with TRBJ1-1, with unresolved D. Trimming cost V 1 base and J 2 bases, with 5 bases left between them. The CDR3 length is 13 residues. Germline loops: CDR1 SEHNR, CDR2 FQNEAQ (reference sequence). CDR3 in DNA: TGTGCCAGCAGCTTAGAGGACAACACTGAAGCTTTCTTT. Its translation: CASSLEDNTEAFF.

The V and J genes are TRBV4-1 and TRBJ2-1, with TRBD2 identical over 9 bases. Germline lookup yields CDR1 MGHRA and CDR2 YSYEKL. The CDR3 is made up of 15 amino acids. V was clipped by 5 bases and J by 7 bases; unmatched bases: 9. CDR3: CASSNLAGYRNEQFF. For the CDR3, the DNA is TGCGCCAGCAGCAATCTAGCGGGATACAGGAATGAGCAGTTCTTC.

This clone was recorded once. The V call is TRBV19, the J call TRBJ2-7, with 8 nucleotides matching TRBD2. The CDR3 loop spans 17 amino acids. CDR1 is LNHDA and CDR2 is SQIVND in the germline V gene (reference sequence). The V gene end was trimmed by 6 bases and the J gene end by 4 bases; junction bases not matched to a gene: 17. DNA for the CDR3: TGTGCCAGTAGCACCCCTCTCGGACTAGCAGGTAGTTACGAGCAGTACTTC. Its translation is CASSTPLGLAGSYEQYF.

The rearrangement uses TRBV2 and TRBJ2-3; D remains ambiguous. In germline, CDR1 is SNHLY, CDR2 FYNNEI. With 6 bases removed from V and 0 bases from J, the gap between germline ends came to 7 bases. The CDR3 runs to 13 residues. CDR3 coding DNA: TGTGCCAGCAGGTCCACGAGCACAGATACGCAGTATTTT. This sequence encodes CASRSTSTDTQYF.

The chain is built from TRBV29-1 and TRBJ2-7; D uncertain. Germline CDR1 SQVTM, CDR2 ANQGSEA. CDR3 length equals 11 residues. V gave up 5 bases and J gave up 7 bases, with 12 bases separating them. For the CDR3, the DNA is TGCAGCGTTATAGCCGTGAGGGAGCAGTACTTC. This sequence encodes CSVIAVREQYF.

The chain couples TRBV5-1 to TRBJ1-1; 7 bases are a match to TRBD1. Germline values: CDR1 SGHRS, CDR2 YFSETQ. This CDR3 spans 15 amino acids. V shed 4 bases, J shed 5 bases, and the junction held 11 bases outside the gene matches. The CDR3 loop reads CASSALTGVGTEAFF. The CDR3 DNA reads TGCGCCAGCAGCGCCCTTACAGGGGTCGGTACTGAAGCTTTCTTT.

The CDR3 spells CASSRGGISTDTQYF. CDR3 nucleotides: TGTGCCAGCAGCCGCGGAGGGATAAGCACAGATACGCAGTATTTT. The V gene is TRBV14, the J gene TRBJ2-3, with D tentatively TRBD2 (6 bases). The germline V gene has CDR1 SGHDN and CDR2 FVKESK. V lost 4 bases to trimming and J lost 0 bases, with 11 bases between them. This CDR3 is built from 15 residues.

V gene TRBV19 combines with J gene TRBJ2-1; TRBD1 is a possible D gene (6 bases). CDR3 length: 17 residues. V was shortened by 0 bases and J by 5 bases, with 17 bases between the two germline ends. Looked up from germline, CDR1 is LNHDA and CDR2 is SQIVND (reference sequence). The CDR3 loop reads CASSIDQLQGTHNEQFF. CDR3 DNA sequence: TGTGCCAGTAGTATAGACCAACTTCAGGGGACGCACAATGAGCAGTTCTTC.

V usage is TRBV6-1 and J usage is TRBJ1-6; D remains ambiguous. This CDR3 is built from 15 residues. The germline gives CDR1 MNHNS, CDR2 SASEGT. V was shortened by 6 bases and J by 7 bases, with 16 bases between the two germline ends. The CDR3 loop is CASSDSWTYNSPLHF. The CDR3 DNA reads TGTGCCAGCAGCGATAGTTGGACGTACAATTCACCCCTCCACTTT.

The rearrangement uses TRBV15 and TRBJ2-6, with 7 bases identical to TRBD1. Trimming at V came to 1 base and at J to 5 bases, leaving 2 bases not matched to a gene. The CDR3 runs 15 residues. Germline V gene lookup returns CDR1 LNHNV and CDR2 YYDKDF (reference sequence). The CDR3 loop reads CATSRVGGWANVLTF. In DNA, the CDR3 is TGTGCCACCAGCAGAGTAGGGGGCTGGGCCAACGTCCTGACTTTC. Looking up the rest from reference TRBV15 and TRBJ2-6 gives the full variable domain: DAMVIQNPRYQVTQFGKPVTLSCSQTLNHNVMYWYQQKSSQAPKLLFHYYDKDFNNEADTPDNFQSRRPNTSFCFLDIRSPGLGDTAMYLCATSRVGGWANVLTFGAGSRLTVL.